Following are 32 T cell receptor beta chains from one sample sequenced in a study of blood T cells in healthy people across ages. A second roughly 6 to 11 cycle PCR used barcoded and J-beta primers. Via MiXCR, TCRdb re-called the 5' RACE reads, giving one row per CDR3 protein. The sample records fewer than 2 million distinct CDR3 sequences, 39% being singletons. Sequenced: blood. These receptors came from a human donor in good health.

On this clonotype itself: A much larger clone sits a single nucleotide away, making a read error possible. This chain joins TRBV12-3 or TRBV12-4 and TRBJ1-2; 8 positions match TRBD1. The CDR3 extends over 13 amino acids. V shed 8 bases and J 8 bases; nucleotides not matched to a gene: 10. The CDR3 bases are TGTGCCAGCGCCAAGACAGGGGTGAGAGGCTACACCTTC. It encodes CASAKTGVRGYTF.

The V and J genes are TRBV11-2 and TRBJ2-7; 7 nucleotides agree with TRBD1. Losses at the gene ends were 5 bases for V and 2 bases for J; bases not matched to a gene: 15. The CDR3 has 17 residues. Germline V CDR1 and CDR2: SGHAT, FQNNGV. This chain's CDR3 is CASSRRIVGTETYEQYF. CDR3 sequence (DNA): TGTGCCAGCAGCCGCCGAATTGTGGGGACAGAAACCTACGAGCAGTACTTC.

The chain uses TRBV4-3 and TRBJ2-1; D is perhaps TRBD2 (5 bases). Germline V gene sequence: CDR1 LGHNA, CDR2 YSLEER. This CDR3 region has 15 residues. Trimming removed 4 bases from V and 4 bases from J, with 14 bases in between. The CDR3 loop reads CASSLALNYYNEQFF. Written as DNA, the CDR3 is TGCGCCAGCAGCCTAGCGCTCAACTATTACAATGAGCAGTTCTTC.

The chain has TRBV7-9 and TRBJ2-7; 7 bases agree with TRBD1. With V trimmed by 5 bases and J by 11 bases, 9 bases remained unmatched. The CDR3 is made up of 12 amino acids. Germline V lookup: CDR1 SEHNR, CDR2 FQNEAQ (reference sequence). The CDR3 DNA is TGTGCCAGCAGCACGACAGGGATGTCAGAGTACTTC. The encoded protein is CASSTTGMSEYF. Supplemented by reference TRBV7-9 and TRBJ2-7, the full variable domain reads DTGVSQNPRHKITKRGQNVTFRCDPISEHNRLYWYRQTLGQGPEFLTYFQNEAQLEKSRLLSDRFSAERPKGSFSTLEIQRTEQGDSAMYLCASSTTGMSEYFGPGTRLTVT.

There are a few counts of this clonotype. CDR3 DNA sequence: TGTGCCAGCAGCTTCAGGACAGGTGGAGGCGAGCAGTACTTC. This gives the protein CASSFRTGGGEQYF. The chain is built from TRBV7-2 and TRBJ2-7; 7 bases line up with TRBD1. The length of the CDR3 is 14 residues. Germline CDR1 and CDR2: SGHTA and FQGNSA. Trimming at V came to 3 bases and at J to 6 bases, leaving 8 bases not matched to a gene.

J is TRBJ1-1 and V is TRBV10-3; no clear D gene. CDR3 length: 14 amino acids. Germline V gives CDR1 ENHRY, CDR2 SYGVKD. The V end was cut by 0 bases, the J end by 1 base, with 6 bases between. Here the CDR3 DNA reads TGTGCCATCAGTGAGTCGATGGAGAACACTGAAGCTTTCTTT. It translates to CAISESMENTEAFF.

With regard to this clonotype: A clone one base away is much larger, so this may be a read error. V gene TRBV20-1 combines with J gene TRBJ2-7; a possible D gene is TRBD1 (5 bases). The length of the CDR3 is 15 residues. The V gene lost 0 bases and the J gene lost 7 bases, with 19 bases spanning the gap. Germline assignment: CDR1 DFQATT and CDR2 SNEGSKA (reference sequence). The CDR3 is CSARDPHFDSNEQYF. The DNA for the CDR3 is TGCAGTGCTAGAGATCCCCACTTTGACAGCAATGAGCAGTACTTC.

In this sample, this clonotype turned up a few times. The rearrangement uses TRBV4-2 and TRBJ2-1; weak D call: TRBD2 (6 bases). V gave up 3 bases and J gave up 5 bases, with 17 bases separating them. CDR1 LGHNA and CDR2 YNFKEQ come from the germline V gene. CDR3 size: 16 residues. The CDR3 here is CASSQETSVLNNEQFF. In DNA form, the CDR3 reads TGTGCCAGCAGCCAGGAGACTAGTGTCCTCAACAATGAGCAGTTCTTC.

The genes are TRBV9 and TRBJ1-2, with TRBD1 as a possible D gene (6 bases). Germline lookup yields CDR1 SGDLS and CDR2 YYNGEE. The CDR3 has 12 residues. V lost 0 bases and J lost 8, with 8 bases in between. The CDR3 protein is CASSVDRAGYTF. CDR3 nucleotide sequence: TGTGCCAGCAGCGTAGACAGGGCCGGCTACACCTTC.

The CDR3 sequence is CASSFWGQATYEQYF. CDR3 DNA sequence: TGTGCCAGCAGCTTTTGGGGACAGGCGACCTACGAGCAGTACTTC. The V and J genes are TRBV7-9 and TRBJ2-4; 8 nucleotides match TRBD1. The J call is doubtful: the DNA matches TRBJ2-7 better. The CDR3 is 15 amino acids. Germline values: CDR1 SEHNR, CDR2 FQNEAQ (reference sequence).

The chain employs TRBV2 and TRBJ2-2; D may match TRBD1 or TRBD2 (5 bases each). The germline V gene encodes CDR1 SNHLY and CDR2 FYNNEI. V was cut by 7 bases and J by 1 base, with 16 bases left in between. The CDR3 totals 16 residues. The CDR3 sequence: CASTERVGQNTGELFF. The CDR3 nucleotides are TGTGCCAGCACCGAGAGGGTGGGGCAGAACACCGGGGAGCTGTTTTTT.

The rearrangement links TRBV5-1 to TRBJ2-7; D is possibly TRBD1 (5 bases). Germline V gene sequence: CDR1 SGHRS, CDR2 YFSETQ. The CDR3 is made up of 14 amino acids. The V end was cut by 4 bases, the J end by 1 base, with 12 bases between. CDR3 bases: TGCGCCAGCAGCATTCAGGGAAGATCCTACGAGCAGTACTTC. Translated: CASSIQGRSYEQYF. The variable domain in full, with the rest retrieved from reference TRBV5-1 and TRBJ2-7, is KAGVTQTPRYLIKTRGQQVTLSCSPISGHRSVSWYQQTPGQGLQFLFEYFSETQRNKGNFPGRFSGRQFSNSRSEMNVSTLELGDSALYLCASSIQGRSYEQYFGPGTRLTVT.

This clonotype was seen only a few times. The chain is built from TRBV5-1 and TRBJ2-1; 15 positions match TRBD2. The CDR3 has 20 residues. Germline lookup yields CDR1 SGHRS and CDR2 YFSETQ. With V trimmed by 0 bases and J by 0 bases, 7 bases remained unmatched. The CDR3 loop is CASSLAGTSGGLGSYNEQFF. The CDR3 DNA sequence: TGCGCCAGCAGCTTGGCCGGGACTAGCGGGGGGCTGGGCTCCTACAATGAGCAGTTCTTC.

This CDR3 reads CSAPRPGSDTQYF. The DNA of the CDR3 is TGCAGTGCTCCAAGGCCAGGGTCCGATACGCAGTATTTT. The J gene is TRBJ2-3, the V gene TRBV20-1; tentatively, D is TRBD1 (5 bases). The ends were cut back, 5 bases at V and 6 bases at J, with 15 bases in the middle. The CDR3 has 13 amino acids. Germline V gives CDR1 DFQATT, CDR2 SNEGSKA (reference sequence).

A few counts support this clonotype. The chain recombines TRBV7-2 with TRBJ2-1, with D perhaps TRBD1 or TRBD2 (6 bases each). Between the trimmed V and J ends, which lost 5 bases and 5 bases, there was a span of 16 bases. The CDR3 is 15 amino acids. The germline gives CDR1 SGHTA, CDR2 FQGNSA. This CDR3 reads CASSPWGASNNEQFF. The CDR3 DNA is TGTGCCAGCAGCCCCTGGGGGGCCTCTAACAATGAGCAGTTCTTC.

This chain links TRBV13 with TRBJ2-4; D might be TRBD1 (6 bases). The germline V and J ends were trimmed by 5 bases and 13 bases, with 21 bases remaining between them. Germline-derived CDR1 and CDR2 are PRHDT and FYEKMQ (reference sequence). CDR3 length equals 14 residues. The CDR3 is CASSLRDKLNEQYF. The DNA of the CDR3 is TGTGCCAGCAGCCTAAGGGACAAGTTAAATGAGCAGTACTTC.

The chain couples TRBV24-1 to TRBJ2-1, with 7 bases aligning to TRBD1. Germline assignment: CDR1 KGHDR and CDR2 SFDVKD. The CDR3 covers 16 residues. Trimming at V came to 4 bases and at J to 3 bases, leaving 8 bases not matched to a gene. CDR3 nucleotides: TGTGCCACCAGTGACCCAGGGACAGCTATCTACAATGAGCAGTTCTTC. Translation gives CATSDPGTAIYNEQFF.

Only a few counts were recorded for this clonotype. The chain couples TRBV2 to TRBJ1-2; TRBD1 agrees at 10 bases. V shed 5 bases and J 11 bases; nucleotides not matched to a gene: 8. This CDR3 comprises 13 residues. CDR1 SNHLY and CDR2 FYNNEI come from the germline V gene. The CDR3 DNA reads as TGTGCCAGCAGTCCGGGACAGGGGTTGTGGTACACCTTC. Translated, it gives CASSPGQGLWYTF.

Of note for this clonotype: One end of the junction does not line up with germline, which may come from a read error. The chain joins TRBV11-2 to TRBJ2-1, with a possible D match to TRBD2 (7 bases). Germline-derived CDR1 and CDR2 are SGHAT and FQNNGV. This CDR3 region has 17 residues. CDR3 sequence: CASSKIGGPFSYDEQFF. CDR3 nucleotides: TGTGCCAGCAGCAAGATCGGGGGGCCCTTCTCCTACGATGAGCAGTTCTTC.

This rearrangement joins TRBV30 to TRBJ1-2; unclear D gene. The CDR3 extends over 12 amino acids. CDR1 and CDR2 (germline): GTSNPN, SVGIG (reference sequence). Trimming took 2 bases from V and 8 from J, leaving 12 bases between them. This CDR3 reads CAWSTAGGGYTF. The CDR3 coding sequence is TGTGCCTGGAGTACCGCGGGCGGGGGCTACACCTTC. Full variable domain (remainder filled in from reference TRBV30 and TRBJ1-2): SQTIHQWPATLVQPVGSPLSLECTVEGTSNPNLYWYRQAAGRGLQLLFYSVGIGQISSEVPQNLSASRPQDRQFILSSKKLLLSDSGFYLCAWSTAGGGYTFGSGTRLTVV.

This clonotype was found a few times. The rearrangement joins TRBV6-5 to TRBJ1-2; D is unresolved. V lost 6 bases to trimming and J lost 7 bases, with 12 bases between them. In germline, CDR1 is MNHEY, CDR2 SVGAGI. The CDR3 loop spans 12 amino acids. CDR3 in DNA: TGTGCCAGCAGCTCTCTCGGGGTTGGCTACACCTTC. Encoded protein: CASSSLGVGYTF.

The CDR3 region has the DNA TGCGCCAGCAGCCTTAGGACAGACGTCCCCTATGGCTACACCTTC. Protein product: CASSLRTDVPYGYTF. The V call is TRBV4-3, the J call TRBJ1-2, with D possibly TRBD1 on 6 matching bases. This CDR3 has 15 amino acids. Trimming removed 4 bases from V and 4 bases from J, with 16 bases in between. Germline CDR1 LGHNA, CDR2 YSLEER.

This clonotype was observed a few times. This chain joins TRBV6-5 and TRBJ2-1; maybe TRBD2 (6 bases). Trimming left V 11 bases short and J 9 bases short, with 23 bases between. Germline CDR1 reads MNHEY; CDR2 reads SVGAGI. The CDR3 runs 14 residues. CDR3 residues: CASRRAGSRGEQFF. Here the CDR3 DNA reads TGTGCCTCACGGCGAGCGGGTTCCCGCGGTGAGCAGTTCTTC.

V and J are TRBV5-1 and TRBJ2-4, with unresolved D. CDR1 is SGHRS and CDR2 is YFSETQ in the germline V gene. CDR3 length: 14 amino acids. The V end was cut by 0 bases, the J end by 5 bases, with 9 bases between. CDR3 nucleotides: TGCGCCAGCAGCTTGGACGCGTTGGAAAACATTCAGTACTTC. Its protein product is CASSLDALENIQYF.

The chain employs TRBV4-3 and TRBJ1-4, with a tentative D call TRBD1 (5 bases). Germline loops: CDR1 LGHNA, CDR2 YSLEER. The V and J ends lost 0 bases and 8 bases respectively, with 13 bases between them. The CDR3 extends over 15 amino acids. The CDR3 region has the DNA TGCGCCAGCAGCCAAGATATAACTGGGGGGGAAAAACTGTTTTTT. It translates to CASSQDITGGEKLFF.

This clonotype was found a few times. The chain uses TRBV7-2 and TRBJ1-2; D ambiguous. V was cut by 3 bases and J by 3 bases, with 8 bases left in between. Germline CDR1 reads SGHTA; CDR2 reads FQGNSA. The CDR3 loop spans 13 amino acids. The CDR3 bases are TGTGCCAGCAGCTTCGGGGTTGACTATGGCTACACCTTC. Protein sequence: CASSFGVDYGYTF.

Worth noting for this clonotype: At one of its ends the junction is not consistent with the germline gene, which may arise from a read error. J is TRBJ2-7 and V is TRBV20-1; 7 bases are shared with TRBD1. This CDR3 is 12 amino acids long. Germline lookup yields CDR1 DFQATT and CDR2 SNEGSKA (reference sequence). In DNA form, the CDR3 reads TGCAGTGCCGTGACAGGGTTTAACGAGCGGTACTTC. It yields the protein CSAVTGFNERYF.

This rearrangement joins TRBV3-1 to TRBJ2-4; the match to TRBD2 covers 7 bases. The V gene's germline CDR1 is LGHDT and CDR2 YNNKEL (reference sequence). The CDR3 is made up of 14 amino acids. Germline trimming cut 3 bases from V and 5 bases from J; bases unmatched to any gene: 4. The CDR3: CASSHRLAENIQYF. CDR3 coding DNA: TGTGCCAGCAGCCATAGGCTAGCGGAAAACATTCAGTACTTC.

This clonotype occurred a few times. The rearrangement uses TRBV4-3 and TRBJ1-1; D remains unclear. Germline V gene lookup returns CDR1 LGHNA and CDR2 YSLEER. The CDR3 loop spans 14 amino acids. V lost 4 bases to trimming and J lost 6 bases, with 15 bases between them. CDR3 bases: TGCGCCAGCAGCCCCCGATCAGCAATCCCTGAAGCTTTCTTT. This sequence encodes CASSPRSAIPEAFF.

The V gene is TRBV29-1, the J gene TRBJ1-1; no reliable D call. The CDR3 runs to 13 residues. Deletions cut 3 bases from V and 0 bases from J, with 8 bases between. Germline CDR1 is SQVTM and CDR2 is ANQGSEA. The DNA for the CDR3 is TGCAGCGTTGAGCTGTCCATGAACACTGAAGCTTTCTTT. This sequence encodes CSVELSMNTEAFF.

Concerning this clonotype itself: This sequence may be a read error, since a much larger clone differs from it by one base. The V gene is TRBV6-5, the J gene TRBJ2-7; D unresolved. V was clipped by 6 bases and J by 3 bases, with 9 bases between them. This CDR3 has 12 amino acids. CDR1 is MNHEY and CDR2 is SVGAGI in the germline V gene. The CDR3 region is CASRGSLYEQYF. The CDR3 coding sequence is TGTGCCAGCAGGGGCAGTCTCTACGAGCAGTACTTC.

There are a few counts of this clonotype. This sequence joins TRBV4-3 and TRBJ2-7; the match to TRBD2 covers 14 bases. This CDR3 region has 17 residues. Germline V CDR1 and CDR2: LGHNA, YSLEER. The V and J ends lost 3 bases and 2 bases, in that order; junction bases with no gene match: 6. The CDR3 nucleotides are TGCGCCAGCAGCCACGGACTAGCGGGGGGTCTCGCCTACGAGCAGTACTTC. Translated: CASSHGLAGGLAYEQYF.